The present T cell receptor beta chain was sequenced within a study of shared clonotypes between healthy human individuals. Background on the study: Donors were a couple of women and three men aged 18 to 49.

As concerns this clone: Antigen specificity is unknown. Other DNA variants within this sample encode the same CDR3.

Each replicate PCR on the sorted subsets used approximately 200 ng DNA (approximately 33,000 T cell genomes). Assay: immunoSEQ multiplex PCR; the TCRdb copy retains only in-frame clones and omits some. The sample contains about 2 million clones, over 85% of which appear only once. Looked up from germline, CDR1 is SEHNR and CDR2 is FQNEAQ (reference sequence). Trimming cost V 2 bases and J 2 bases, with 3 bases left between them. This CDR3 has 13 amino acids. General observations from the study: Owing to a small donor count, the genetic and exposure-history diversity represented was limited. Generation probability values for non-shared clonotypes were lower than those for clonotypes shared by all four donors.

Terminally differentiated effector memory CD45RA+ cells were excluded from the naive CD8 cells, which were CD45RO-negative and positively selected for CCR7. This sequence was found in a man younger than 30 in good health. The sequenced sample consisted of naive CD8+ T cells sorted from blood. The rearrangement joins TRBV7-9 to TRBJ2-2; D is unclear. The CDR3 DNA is TGTGCCAGCAGCTTATCAAACACCGGGGAGCTGTTTTTT. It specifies CASSLSNTGELFF.